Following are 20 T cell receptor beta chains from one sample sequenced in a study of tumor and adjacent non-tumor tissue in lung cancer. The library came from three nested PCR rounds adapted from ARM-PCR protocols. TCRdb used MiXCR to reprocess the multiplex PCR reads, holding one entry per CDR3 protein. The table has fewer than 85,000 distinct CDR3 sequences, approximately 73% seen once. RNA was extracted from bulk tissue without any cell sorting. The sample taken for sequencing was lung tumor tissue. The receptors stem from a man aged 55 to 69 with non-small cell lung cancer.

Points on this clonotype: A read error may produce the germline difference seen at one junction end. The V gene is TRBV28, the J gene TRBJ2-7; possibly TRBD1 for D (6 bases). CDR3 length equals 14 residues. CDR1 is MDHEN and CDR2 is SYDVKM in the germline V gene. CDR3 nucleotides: TGTGCCGGCAACTCAGGGGTGTCCTCCTACGAGCGGTACTTC. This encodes CAGNSGVSSYERYF.

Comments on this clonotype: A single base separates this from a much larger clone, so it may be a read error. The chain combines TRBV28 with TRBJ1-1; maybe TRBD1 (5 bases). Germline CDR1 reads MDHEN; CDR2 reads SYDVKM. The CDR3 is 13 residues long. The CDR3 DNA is TGTACCAGCAATGGGGGAACGACAGCGGAAGCTTTCTTT. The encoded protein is CTSNGGTTAEAFF.

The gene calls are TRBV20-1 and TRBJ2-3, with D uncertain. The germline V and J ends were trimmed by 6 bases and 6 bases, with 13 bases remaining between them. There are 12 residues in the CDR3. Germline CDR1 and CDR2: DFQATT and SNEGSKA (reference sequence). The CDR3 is CSAMTPRDTQYF. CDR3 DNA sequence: TGCAGTGCAATGACACCCCGGGATACGCAGTATTTT.

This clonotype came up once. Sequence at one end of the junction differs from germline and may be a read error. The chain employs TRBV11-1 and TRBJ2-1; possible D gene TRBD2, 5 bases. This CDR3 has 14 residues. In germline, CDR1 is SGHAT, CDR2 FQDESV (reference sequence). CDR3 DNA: TGTACCAGCAGCTTCGGGAAACTGCAAAATGAGCAGTTCTTC. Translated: CTSSFGKLQNEQFF.

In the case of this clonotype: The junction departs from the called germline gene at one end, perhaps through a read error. The CDR3 reads CASSGPGDDLIMHEHYF. DNA of the CDR3: TGTGCCAGCAGCGGCCCAGGGGATGACCTTATAATGCACGAGCACTACTTC. This sequence joins TRBV5-5 and TRBJ2-7; D might be TRBD1 (6 bases). Germline CDR1 is SGHKS and CDR2 is YYEKEE (reference sequence). This CDR3 comprises 17 residues.

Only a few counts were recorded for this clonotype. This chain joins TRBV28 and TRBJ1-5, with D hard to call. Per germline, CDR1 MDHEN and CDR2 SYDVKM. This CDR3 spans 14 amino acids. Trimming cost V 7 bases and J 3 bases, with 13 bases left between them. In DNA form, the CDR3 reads TGTGCCAGCAACCTCGGGCAAATCAATCAGCCCCAGCATTTT. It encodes CASNLGQINQPQHF.

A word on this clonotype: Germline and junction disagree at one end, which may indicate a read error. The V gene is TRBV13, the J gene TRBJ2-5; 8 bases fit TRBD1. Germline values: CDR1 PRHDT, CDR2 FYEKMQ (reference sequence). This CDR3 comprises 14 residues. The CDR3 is CTSSLGGQEETQYF. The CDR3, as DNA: TGTACCAGTAGCTTAGGGGGACAGGAAGAGACCCAGTACTTC.

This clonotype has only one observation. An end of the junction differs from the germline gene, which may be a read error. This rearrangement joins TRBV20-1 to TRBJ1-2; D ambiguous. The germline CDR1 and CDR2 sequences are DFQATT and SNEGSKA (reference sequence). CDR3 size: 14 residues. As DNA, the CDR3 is TGCAGTGTTAGTCCCCCCCGGGGTCCCTATGGTTACACCTTC. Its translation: CSVSPPRGPYGYTF.

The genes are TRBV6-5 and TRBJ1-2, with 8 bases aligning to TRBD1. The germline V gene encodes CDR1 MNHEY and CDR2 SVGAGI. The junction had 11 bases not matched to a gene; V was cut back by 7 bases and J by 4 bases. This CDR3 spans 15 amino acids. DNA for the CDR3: TGTGCCAGCAATTCCTCTGGACAGGGCCTCTATGGCTACACCTTC. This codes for CASNSSGQGLYGYTF.

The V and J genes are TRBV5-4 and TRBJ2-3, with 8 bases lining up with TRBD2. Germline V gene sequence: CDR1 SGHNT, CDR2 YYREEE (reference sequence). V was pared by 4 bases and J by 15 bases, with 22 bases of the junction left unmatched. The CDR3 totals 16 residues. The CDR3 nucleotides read TGTGCCAGCAGCCCTATCGAGCGGGAGACGGGAGATACGCGTTATTTT. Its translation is CASSPIERETGDTRYF.

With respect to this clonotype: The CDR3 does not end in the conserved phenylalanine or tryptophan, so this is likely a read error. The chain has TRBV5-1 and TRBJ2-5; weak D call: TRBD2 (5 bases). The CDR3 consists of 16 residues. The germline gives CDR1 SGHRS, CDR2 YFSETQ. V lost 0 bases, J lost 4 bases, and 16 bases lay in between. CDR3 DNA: TGCGCCAGCAGCTTGGCTAGTGGCAGTCGGGGAGAGACCCAGTACTCC. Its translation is CASSLASGSRGETQYS.

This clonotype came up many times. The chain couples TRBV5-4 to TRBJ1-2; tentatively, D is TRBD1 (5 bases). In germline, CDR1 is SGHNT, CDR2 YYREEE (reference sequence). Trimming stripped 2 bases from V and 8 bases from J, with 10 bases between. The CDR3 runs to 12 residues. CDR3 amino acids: CASSFRDGGYTF. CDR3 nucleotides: TGTGCCAGCAGCTTCCGGGACGGAGGCTACACCTTC.

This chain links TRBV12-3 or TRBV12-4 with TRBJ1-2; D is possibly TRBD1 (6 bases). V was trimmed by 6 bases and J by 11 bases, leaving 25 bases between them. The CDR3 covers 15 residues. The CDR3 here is CASSPGPGADDGYTF. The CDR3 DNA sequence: TGTGCCAGCAGCCCTGGGCCGGGGGCGGATGACGGATACACCTTC.

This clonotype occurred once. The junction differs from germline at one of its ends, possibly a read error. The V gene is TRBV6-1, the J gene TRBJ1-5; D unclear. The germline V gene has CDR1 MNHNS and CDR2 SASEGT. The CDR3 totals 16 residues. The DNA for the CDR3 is TGTGTCAGCAGTCCCCCGATGTTCAATATCAATCAGCCCCAGCATTTT. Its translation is CVSSPPMFNINQPQHF.

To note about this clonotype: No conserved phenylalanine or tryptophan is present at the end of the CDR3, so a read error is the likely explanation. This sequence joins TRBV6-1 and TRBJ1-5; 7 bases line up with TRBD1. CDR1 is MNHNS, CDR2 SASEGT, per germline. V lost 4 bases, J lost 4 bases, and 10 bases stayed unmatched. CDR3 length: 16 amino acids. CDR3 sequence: CASSGSGGLANQPQHY. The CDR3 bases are TGTGCCAGCAGTGGATCAGGGGGATTGGCAAATCAGCCCCAGCATTAT.

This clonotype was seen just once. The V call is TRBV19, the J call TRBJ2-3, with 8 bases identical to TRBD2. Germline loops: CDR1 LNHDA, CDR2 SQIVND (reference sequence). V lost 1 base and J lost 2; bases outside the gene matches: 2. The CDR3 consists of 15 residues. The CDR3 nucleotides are TGTGCCAGTAGTATAGCGGGGGGGTACACAGATACGCAGTATTTT. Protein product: CASSIAGGYTDTQYF.

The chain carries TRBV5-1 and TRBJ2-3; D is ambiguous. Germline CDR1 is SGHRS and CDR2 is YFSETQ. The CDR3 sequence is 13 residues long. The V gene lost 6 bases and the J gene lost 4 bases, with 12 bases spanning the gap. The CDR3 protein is CASNNRWADTQYF. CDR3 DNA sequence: TGCGCCAGCAATAACCGGTGGGCAGATACGCAGTATTTT.

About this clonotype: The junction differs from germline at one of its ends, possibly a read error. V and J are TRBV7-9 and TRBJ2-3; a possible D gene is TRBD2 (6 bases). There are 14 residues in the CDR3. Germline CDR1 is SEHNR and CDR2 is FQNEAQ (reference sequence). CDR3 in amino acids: CASSFGGNTDMQYF. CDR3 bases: TGTGCCAGCAGCTTTGGCGGGAACACAGATATGCAGTATTTT. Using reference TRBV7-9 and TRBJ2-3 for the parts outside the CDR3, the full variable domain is DTGVSQNPRHKITKRGQNVTFRCDPISEHNRLYWYRQTLGQGPEFLTYFQNEAQLEKSRLLSDRFSAERPKGSFSTLEIQRTEQGDSAMYLCASSFGGNTDMQYFGPGTRLTVL.

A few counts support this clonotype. The CDR3 DNA reads TGCGCCAGCAGCTTTTACAGGGGGCAGGGTGAGCAGTTCTTC. It codes for CASSFYRGQGEQFF. The chain links TRBV5-1 to TRBJ2-1; 9 nucleotides match TRBD1. This CDR3 spans 14 amino acids. The germline CDR1 and CDR2 sequences are SGHRS and YFSETQ. Losses at the gene ends were 2 bases for V and 9 bases for J; bases not matched to a gene: 6.

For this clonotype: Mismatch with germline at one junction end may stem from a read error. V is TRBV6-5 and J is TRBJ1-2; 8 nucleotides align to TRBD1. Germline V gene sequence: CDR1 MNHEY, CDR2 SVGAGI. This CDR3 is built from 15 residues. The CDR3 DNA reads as TGTACCACCAGTTCCCCTGGACAGGGCCTCTATGTCTACACCTTC. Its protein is CTTSSPGQGLYVYTF.